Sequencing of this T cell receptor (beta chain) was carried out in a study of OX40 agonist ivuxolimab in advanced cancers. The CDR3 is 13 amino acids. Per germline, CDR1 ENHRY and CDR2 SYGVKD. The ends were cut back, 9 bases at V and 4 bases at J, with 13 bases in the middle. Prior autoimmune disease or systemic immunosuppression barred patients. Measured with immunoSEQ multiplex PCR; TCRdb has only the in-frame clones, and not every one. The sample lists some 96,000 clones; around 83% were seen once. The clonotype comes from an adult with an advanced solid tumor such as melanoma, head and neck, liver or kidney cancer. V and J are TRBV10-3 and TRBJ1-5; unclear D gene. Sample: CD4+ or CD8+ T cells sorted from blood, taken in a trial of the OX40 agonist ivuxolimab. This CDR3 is CAIAEVPNQPQHF. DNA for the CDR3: TGTGCCATAGCGGAAGTACCAAATCAGCCCCAGCATTTT.